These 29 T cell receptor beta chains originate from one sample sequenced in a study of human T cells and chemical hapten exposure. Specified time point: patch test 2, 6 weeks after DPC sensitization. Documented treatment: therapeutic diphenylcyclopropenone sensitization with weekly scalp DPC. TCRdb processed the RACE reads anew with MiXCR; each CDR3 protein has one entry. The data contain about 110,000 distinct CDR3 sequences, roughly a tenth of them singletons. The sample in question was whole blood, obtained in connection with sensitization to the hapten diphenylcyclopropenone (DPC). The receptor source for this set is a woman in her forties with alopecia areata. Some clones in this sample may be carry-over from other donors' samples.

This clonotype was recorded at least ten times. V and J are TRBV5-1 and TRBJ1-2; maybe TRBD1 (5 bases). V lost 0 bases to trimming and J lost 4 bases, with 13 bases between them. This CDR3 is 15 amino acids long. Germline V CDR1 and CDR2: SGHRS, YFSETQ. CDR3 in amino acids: CASSLALGVTYGYTF. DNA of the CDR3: TGCGCCAGCAGCTTGGCCTTGGGGGTTACCTATGGCTACACCTTC.

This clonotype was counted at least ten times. This CDR3 is CASSFFGAGLAFYEQYF. Written as DNA, the CDR3 is TGTGCCAGCAGCTTTTTCGGGGCAGGACTAGCTTTCTACGAGCAGTACTTC. The V call is TRBV5-4, the J call TRBJ2-7, with 8 bases identical to TRBD2. The CDR3 covers 17 residues. The junction had 13 bases not matched to a gene; V was cut back by 2 bases and J by 3 bases. The germline gives CDR1 SGHNT, CDR2 YYREEE (reference sequence).

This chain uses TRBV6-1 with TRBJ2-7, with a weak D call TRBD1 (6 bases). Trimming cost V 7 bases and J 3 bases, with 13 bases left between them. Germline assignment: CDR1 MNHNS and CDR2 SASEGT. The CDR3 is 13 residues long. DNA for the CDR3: TGTGCCAGCAATTGGGGACAAAACTACGAGCAGTACTTC. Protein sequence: CASNWGQNYEQYF.

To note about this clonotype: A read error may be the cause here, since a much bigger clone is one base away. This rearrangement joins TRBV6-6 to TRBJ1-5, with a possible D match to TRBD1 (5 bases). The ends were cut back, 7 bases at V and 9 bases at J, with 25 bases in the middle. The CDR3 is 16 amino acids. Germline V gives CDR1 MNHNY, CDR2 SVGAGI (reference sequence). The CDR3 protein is CASTSTLGRVGRPQHF. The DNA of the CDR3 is TGTGCCAGCACCTCTACGCTGGGCAGGGTGGGGAGGCCCCAGCATTTT.

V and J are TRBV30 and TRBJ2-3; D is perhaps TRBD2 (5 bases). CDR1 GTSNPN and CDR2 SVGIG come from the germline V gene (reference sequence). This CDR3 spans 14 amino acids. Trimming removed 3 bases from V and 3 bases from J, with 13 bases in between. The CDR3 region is CAWRGWTRTDTQYF. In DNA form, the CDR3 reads TGTGCCTGGAGGGGGTGGACTCGTACAGATACGCAGTATTTT.

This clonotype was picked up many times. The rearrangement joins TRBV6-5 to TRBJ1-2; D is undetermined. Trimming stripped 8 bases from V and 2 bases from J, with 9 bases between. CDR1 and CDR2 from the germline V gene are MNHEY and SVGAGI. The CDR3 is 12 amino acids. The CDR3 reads CASASSNYGYTF. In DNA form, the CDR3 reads TGTGCCAGCGCGTCTTCAAACTATGGCTACACCTTC.

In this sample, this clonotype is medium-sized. The CDR3 spells CASTSRDRGQDGYTF. The CDR3, as DNA: TGTGCCAGCACCAGCCGGGACAGGGGGCAGGACGGCTACACCTTC. This chain connects TRBV6-6 to TRBJ1-2, with TRBD1 matching 12 bases. Germline V gene data show CDR1 as MNHNY and CDR2 as SVGAGI (reference sequence). CDR3 size: 15 residues. V dropped 7 bases and J dropped 8; count of bases not matched to a gene: 11.

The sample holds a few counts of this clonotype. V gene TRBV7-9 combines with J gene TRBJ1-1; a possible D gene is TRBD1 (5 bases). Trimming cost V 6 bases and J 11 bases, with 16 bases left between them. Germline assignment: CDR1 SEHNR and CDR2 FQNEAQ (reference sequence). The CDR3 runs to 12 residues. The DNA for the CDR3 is TGTGCCAGCAGTCGTGGAGGGGTAGGGGCTTTCTTT. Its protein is CASSRGGVGAFF. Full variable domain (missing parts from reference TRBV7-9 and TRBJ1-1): DTGVSQNPRHKITKRGQNVTFRCDPISEHNRLYWYRQTLGQGPEFLTYFQNEAQLEKSRLLSDRFSAERPKGSFSTLEIQRTEQGDSAMYLCASSRGGVGAFFGQGTRLTVV.

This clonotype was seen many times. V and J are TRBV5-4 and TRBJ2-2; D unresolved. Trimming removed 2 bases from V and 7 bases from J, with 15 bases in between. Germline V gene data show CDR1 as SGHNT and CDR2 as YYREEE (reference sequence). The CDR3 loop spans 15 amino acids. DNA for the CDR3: TGTGCCAGCAGCTTAGCCGGGCCCCTTGGCGGGGAGCTGTTTTTT. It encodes CASSLAGPLGGELFF.

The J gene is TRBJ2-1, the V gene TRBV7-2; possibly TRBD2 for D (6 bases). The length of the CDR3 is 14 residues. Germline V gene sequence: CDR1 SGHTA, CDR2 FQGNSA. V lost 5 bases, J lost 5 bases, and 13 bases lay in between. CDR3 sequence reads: CASSRSGSHNEQFF. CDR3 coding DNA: TGTGCCAGCAGCCGCAGCGGGTCCCACAATGAGCAGTTCTTC.

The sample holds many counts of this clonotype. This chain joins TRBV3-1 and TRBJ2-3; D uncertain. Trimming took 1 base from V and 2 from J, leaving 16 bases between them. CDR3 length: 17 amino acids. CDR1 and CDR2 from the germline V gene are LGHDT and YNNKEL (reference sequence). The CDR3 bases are TGTGCCAGCAGCCAAGTGGCTAGGAGTTCTGCCACAGATACGCAGTATTTT. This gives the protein CASSQVARSSATDTQYF.

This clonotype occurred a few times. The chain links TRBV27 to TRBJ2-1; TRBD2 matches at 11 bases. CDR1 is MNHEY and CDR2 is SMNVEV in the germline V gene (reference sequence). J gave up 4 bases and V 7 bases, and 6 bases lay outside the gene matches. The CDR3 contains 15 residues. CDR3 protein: CASTSLAGAYNEQFF. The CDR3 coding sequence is TGTGCCAGCACCTCACTAGCGGGGGCGTACAATGAGCAGTTCTTC.

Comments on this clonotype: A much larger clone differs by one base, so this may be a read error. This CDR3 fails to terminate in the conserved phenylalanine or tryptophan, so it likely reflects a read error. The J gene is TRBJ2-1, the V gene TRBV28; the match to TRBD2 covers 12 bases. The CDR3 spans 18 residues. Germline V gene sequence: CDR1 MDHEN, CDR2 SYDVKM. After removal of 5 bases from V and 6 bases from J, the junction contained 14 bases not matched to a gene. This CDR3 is CASSIYLQTSGGVNEQFS. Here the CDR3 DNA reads TGTGCCAGCAGTATATACCTCCAGACTAGCGGGGGAGTCAATGAGCAGTTCTCC.

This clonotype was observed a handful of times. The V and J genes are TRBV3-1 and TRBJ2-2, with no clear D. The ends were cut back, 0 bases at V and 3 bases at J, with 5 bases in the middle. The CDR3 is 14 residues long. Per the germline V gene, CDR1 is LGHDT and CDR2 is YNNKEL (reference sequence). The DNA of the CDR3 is TGTGCCAGCAGCCAAGAAGTATACACCGGGGAGCTGTTTTTT. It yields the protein CASSQEVYTGELFF. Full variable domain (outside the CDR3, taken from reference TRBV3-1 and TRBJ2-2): DTAVSQTPKYLVTQMGNDKSIKCEQNLGHDTMYWYKQDSKKFLKIMFSYNNKELIINETVPNRFSPKSPDKAHLNLHINSLELGDSAVYFCASSQEVYTGELFFGEGSRLTVL.

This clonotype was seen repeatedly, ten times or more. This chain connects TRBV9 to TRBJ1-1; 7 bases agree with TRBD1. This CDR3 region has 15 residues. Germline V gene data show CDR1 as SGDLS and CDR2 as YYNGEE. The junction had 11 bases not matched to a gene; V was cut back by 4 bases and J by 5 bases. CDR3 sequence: CASSLTGQYLTEAFF. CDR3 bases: TGTGCCAGCAGCCTAACGGGACAGTATTTGACTGAAGCTTTCTTT.

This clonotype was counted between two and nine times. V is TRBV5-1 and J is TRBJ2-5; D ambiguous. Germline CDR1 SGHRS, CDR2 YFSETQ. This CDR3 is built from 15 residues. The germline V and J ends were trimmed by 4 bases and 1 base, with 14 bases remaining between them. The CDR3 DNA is TGCGCCAGCAGCAGGAGTGGGGAACGCCAAGAGACCCAGTACTTC. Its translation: CASSRSGERQETQYF.

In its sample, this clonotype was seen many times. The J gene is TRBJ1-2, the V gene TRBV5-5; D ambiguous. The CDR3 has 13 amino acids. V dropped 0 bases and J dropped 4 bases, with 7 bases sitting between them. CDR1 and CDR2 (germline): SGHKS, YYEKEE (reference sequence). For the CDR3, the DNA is TGTGCCAGCAGCTTGGAACAGACCTATGGCTACACCTTC. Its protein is CASSLEQTYGYTF.

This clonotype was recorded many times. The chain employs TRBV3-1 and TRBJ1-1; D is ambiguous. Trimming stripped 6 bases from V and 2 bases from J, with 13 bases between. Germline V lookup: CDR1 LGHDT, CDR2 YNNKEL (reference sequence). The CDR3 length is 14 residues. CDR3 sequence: CASRRGSKNTEAFF. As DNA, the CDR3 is TGTGCCAGCAGACGGGGTTCTAAAAACACTGAAGCTTTCTTT. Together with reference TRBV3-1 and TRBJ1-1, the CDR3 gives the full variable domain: DTAVSQTPKYLVTQMGNDKSIKCEQNLGHDTMYWYKQDSKKFLKIMFSYNNKELIINETVPNRFSPKSPDKAHLNLHINSLELGDSAVYFCASRRGSKNTEAFFGQGTRLTVV.

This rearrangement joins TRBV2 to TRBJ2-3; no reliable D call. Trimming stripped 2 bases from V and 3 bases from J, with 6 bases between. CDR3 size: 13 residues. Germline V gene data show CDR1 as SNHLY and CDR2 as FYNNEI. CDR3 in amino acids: CASSERVTDTQYF. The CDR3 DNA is TGTGCCAGCAGTGAAAGGGTTACAGATACGCAGTATTTT.

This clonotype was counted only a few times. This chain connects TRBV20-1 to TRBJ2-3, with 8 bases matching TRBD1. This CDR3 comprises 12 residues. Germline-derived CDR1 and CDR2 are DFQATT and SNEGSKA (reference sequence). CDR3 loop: CSARQGADTQYF. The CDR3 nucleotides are TGCAGCGCGAGGCAGGGGGCCGATACGCAGTATTTT.

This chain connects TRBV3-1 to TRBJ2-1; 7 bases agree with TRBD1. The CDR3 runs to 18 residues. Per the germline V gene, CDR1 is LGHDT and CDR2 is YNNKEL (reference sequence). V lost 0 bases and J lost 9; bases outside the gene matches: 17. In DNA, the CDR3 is TGTGCCAGCAGCCAAGAATTTGCGGGTAGGGGGCCTTACGGTGAGCAGTTCTTC. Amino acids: CASSQEFAGRGPYGEQFF.

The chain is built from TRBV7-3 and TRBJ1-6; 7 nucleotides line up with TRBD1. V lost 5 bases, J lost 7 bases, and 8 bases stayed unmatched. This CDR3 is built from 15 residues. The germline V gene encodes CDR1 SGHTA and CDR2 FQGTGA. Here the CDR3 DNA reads TGTGCCAGCAGCCCCCTTCCAGGGGGAAATTCACCCCTCCACTTT. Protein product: CASSPLPGGNSPLHF. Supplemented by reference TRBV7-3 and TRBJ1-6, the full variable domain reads GAGVSQTPSNKVTEKGKYVELRCDPISGHTALYWYRQSLGQGPEFLIYFQGTGAADDSGLPNDRFFAVRPEGSVSTLKIQRTERGDSAVYLCASSPLPGGNSPLHFGNGTRLTVT.

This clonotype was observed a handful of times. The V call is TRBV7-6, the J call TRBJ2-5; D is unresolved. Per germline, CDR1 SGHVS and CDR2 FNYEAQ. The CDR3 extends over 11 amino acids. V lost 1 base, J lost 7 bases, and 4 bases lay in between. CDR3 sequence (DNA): TGTGCCAGCAGCTTAGAGGTGACCCAGTACTTC. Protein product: CASSLEVTQYF.

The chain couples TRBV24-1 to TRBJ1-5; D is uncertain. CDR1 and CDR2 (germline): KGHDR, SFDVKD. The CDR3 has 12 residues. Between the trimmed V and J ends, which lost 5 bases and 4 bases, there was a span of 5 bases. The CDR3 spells CATSGPNQPQHF. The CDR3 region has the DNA TGTGCCACCAGTGGGCCTAATCAGCCCCAGCATTTT.

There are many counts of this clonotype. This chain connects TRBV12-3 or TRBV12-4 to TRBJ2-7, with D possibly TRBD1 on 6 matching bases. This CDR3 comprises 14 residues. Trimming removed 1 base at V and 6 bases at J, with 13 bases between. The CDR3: CASSLEAGVGEQYF. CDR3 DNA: TGTGCCAGCAGTTTAGAAGCAGGGGTGGGCGAGCAGTACTTC.

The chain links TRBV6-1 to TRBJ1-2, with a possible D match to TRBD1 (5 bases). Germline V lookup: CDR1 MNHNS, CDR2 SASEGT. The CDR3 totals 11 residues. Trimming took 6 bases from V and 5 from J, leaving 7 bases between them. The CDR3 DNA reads TGTGCCAGCAGAGGGACGTATGGCTACACCTTC. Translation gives CASRGTYGYTF.

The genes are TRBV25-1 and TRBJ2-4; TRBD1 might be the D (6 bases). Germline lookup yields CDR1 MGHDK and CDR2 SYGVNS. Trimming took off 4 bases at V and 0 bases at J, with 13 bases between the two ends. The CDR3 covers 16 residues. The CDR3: CASSGWDTLAKNIQYF. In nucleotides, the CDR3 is TGTGCCAGCAGTGGTTGGGACACCTTAGCCAAAAACATTCAGTACTTC.

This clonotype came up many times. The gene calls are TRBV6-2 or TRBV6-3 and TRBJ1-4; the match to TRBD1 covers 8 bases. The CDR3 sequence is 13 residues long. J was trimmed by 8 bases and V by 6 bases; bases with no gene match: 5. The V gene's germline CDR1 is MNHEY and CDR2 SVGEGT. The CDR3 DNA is TGTGCCAGCAGGGGGACAGGACGAGAAAAACTGTTTTTT. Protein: CASRGTGREKLFF.

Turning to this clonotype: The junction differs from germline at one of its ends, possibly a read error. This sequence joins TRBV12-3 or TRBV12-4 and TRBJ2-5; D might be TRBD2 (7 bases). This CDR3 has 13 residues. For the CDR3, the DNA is TGTGCCAGCACCCCCGGGGGGCGAGAGATCCAGTACTTC. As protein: CASTPGGREIQYF.